A single sample is the source of the 20 T cell receptor beta chains below, sequenced in a study of T cells in Graves' hyperthyroidism and ophthalmopathy. Amplified regions were TCR beta CDR3 sequences from RNA transcripts. Researchers ran a first-round RT-PCR on the TCR CDR3 using the HTBI primer set. MiXCR, run by TCRdb on the multiplex PCR reads, gives a single entry per CDR3 protein. The sample consists of about 740,000 distinct CDR3 sequences, approximately 14% of them appearing once. Sequencing was done on a sample of blood. These receptors all come from a woman under 30 with Graves' hyperthyroidism.

V usage is TRBV29-1 and J usage is TRBJ2-7, with 9 bases aligning to TRBD1. Trimming at V came to 0 bases and at J to 4 bases, leaving 4 bases not matched to a gene. The V gene's germline CDR1 is SQVTM and CDR2 ANQGSEA. This CDR3 spans 14 amino acids. The CDR3 reads CSVEEGTGSYEQYF. The CDR3 DNA reads as TGCAGCGTTGAAGAGGGGACAGGGAGTTACGAGCAGTACTTC.

This clonotype was seen more than once but under ten times. The chain has TRBV13 and TRBJ2-5; 7 bases are a match to TRBD2. CDR1 and CDR2 from the germline V gene are PRHDT and FYEKMQ (reference sequence). J lost 1 base, V lost 3 bases, and 8 bases had no gene match. The CDR3 spans 16 residues. CDR3 nucleotide sequence: TGTGCCAGCAGCTTTACGGGGGGTCGCCTCCAAGAGACCCAGTACTTC. This codes for CASSFTGGRLQETQYF.

This clonotype was counted many times. The V gene is TRBV11-3, the J gene TRBJ1-1; D gene uncertain. The length of the CDR3 is 16 residues. The germline CDR1 and CDR2 sequences are SGHNT and YENEEA. V dropped 4 bases and J dropped 1 base, with 16 bases sitting between them. The CDR3: CASSSPPGLKNTEAFF. CDR3 sequence (DNA): TGTGCCAGCAGCTCCCCCCCAGGACTGAAGAACACTGAAGCTTTCTTT. The full variable domain, in which reference TRBV11-3 and TRBJ1-1 provide the parts outside the CDR3, is EAGVVQSPRYKIIEKKQPVAFWCNPISGHNTLYWYLQNLGQGPELLIRYENEEAVDDSQLPKDRFSAERLKGVDSTLKIQPAELGDSAVYLCASSSPPGLKNTEAFFGQGTRLTVV.

The sample holds many counts of this clonotype. V gene TRBV6-1 combines with J gene TRBJ2-1; 13 positions agree with TRBD2. This CDR3 comprises 17 residues. Per the germline V gene, CDR1 is MNHNS and CDR2 is SASEGT. The trim removed 4 bases at V and 8 bases at J, leaving 11 bases unmatched. For the CDR3, the DNA is TGTGCCAGCAGTGTGGGACTAGCGGGACGAATAGGCGATGAGCAGTTCTTC. Translation gives CASSVGLAGRIGDEQFF.

This clonotype showed up many times. This chain joins TRBV11-2 and TRBJ1-1, with 9 positions matching TRBD1. The CDR3 contains 14 residues. Germline-derived CDR1 and CDR2 are SGHAT and FQNNGV. Trimming at V came to 8 bases and at J to 0 bases, leaving 4 bases not matched to a gene. The CDR3 coding sequence is TGTGCCAGCCGACAGGGGGTCTTGAACACTGAAGCTTTCTTT. Protein sequence: CASRQGVLNTEAFF.

There are a few counts of this clonotype. The V call is TRBV7-2, the J call TRBJ1-2; weak D call: TRBD1 (6 bases). The CDR3 runs 12 residues. Germline lookup yields CDR1 SGHTA and CDR2 FQGNSA. The V end was cut by 7 bases, the J end by 8 bases, with 14 bases between. As DNA, the CDR3 is TGTGCCAGCACCGCGAACAGGGTCGGCTACACCTTC. Protein product: CASTANRVGYTF.

V and J are TRBV29-1 and TRBJ2-1; D possibly corresponds to TRBD1 (6 bases). V gave up 1 base and J gave up 0 bases, with 16 bases separating them. The CDR3 has 17 amino acids. The germline CDR1 and CDR2 sequences are SQVTM and ANQGSEA. The CDR3 coding sequence is TGCAGCGTTGAAGCGCCACTACAGGGAATCTCCTACAATGAGCAGTTCTTC. Protein product: CSVEAPLQGISYNEQFF.

This clonotype was counted at least ten times. The chain joins TRBV2 to TRBJ2-7; TRBD2 aligns across 8 bases. CDR1 and CDR2 (germline): SNHLY, FYNNEI. Unmatched junction bases numbered 4, after V lost 8 bases and J lost 4 bases. This CDR3 comprises 12 residues. CDR3 sequence (DNA): TGTGCCAGCGACGGGGGGGCATACGAGCAGTACTTC. Amino acids: CASDGGAYEQYF.

This clonotype was seen many times. The chain employs TRBV30 and TRBJ2-1, with D tentatively TRBD2 (5 bases). The CDR3 spans 12 residues. Germline V gives CDR1 GTSNPN, CDR2 SVGIG (reference sequence). Trimming left V 3 bases short and J 8 bases short, with 11 bases between. The CDR3 coding sequence is TGTGCCTGGAGACTATGGCGGGATGAGCAGTTCTTC. Its translation is CAWRLWRDEQFF.

This clonotype has only a few counts. The chain carries TRBV9 and TRBJ2-1; tentative D call: TRBD2 (6 bases). Deletions cut 1 base from V and 0 bases from J, with 11 bases between. The CDR3 sequence is 16 residues long. Germline CDR1 reads SGDLS; CDR2 reads YYNGEE. For the CDR3, the DNA is TGTGCCAGCAGCGTATGGGGGGAATCCTCCTACAATGAGCAGTTCTTC. This gives the protein CASSVWGESSYNEQFF. The full variable domain, rest sourced from reference TRBV9 and TRBJ2-1, is DSGVTQTPKHLITATGQRVTLRCSPRSGDLSVYWYQQSLDQGLQFLIQYYNGEERAKGNILERFSAQQFPDLHSELNLSSLELGDSALYFCASSVWGESSYNEQFFGPGTRLTVL.

At least ten counts were recorded for this clonotype. V usage is TRBV28 and J usage is TRBJ2-7; TRBD1 aligns across 12 bases. The ends lost 7 bases at V and 3 bases at J; junction bases unmatched: 13. This CDR3 spans 17 amino acids. From germline, CDR1 is MDHEN and CDR2 SYDVKM. The chain's CDR3 is CASKGQGAGSGYYEQYF. DNA for the CDR3: TGTGCCAGCAAGGGACAGGGGGCTGGGAGTGGCTACTACGAGCAGTACTTC. Based on the CDR3 plus reference TRBV28 and TRBJ2-7, the full variable domain is DVKVTQSSRYLVKRTGEKVFLECVQDMDHENMFWYRQDPGLGLRLIYFSYDVKMKEKGDIPEGYSVSREKKERFSLILESASTNQTSMYLCASKGQGAGSGYYEQYFGPGTRLTVT.

The chain links TRBV7-9 to TRBJ1-2; D gene unclear. Germline CDR1 reads SEHNR; CDR2 reads FQNEAQ (reference sequence). Trimming pared 5 bases from V and 3 bases from J, leaving 13 bases between. The CDR3 length is 14 residues. The CDR3: CASSQQTLHYGYTF. The CDR3 DNA sequence: TGTGCCAGCAGCCAACAGACCCTTCACTATGGCTACACCTTC. The variable domain in full, with the rest retrieved from reference TRBV7-9 and TRBJ1-2, is DTGVSQNPRHKITKRGQNVTFRCDPISEHNRLYWYRQTLGQGPEFLTYFQNEAQLEKSRLLSDRFSAERPKGSFSTLEIQRTEQGDSAMYLCASSQQTLHYGYTFGSGTRLTVV.

A word on this clonotype: This may come from a read error, since a much larger clone is one base off. The V and J genes are TRBV11-2 and TRBJ2-7; D may be TRBD1 (6 bases). The CDR3 runs 12 residues. V was shortened by 0 bases and J by 12 bases, with 12 bases between the two germline ends. CDR1 is SGHAT, CDR2 FQNNGV, per germline. CDR3 coding DNA: TGTGCCAGCAGCTTAGAGGGGGCCAGCAGGTACTTC. Translation gives CASSLEGASRYF.

V gene TRBV9 combines with J gene TRBJ2-2, with D possibly TRBD2 on 7 matching bases. Germline values: CDR1 SGDLS, CDR2 YYNGEE. With 2 bases removed from V and 3 bases from J, the gap between germline ends came to 20 bases. The CDR3 runs to 18 residues. In DNA form, the CDR3 reads TGTGCCAGCAGCGTGAAACTAGCGAGAAACAGGGACACCGGGGAGCTGTTTTTT. Its translation is CASSVKLARNRDTGELFF. The variable domain in full, with the rest retrieved from reference TRBV9 and TRBJ2-2, is DSGVTQTPKHLITATGQRVTLRCSPRSGDLSVYWYQQSLDQGLQFLIQYYNGEERAKGNILERFSAQQFPDLHSELNLSSLELGDSALYFCASSVKLARNRDTGELFFGEGSRLTVL.

This clonotype was seen many times. The chain carries TRBV20-1 and TRBJ1-5; the D is unclear. Trimming took 6 bases from V and 3 from J, leaving 15 bases between them. This CDR3 is built from 14 residues. Germline assignment: CDR1 DFQATT and CDR2 SNEGSKA (reference sequence). This chain's CDR3 is CSAGRTPDNQPQHF. Written as DNA, the CDR3 is TGCAGTGCCGGAAGGACTCCTGACAATCAGCCCCAGCATTTT.

This clonotype was seen only a few times. The chain has TRBV7-9 and TRBJ2-7; the D is unclear. V was trimmed by 8 bases and J by 1 base, leaving 12 bases between them. This CDR3 spans 13 amino acids. Germline V gene sequence: CDR1 SEHNR, CDR2 FQNEAQ (reference sequence). This CDR3 is CASGYPESYEQYF. The CDR3 coding sequence is TGTGCCAGCGGCTATCCGGAGTCCTACGAGCAGTACTTC.

This sequence joins TRBV6-5 and TRBJ2-1; D is undetermined. V was trimmed by 0 bases and J by 6 bases, leaving 6 bases between them. Per the germline V gene, CDR1 is MNHEY and CDR2 is SVGAGI. This CDR3 has 13 residues. CDR3 DNA: TGTGCCAGCAGTTACTCGGACGGCAATGAGCAGTTCTTC. It specifies CASSYSDGNEQFF.

V usage is TRBV29-1 and J usage is TRBJ1-2; no clear D gene. This CDR3 spans 12 amino acids. Trimming took off 7 bases at V and 6 bases at J, with 15 bases between the two ends. Germline V gene sequence: CDR1 SQVTM, CDR2 ANQGSEA. DNA of the CDR3: TGCAGCGCCCTGAGTGGGGTCGATGGCTACACCTTC. Translation: CSALSGVDGYTF.

This clonotype was picked up a small number of times. The rearrangement links TRBV12-3 or TRBV12-4 to TRBJ2-5; 9 bases line up with TRBD2. The CDR3 runs 17 residues. Trimming at V came to 0 bases and at J to 3 bases, leaving 8 bases not matched to a gene. The CDR3 protein is CASSLAGSGRGEETQYF. Written as DNA, the CDR3 is TGTGCCAGCAGTTTAGCGGGTAGCGGGAGAGGAGAAGAGACCCAGTACTTC.

In its sample, this clonotype was seen many times. The gene calls are TRBV27 and TRBJ1-2; possibly TRBD1 for D (6 bases). The V end was cut by 5 bases, the J end by 6 bases, with 19 bases between. Per germline, CDR1 MNHEY and CDR2 SMNVEV (reference sequence). This CDR3 is built from 15 residues. CDR3 protein: CASSPRSGHVDGYTF. The CDR3 nucleotides read TGTGCCAGCAGTCCCCGTTCGGGACATGTAGATGGCTACACCTTC.